The 22 T cell receptor beta chains presented below share a single source sample, sequenced in a study of neurological immune-mediated disorders. From the 5' RACE reads, TCRdb called clonotypes with MiXCR, one entry per CDR3 protein. Counted here are more than 55,000 distinct CDR3 sequences, nearly 10% occurring once; the ten biggest clones make up about an eighth. The time point is: longitudinal time-point 2. Sample: PBMCs. The receptor source for this set is a man aged 30-40 years in good health.

This clonotype was seen at least ten times. This chain uses TRBV5-5 with TRBJ2-3, with D uncertain. With 0 bases removed from V and 3 bases from J, the gap between germline ends came to 8 bases. CDR3 length: 14 residues. Germline assignment: CDR1 SGHKS and CDR2 YYEKEE (reference sequence). The CDR3 DNA reads TGTGCCAGCAGCTTGGGCCATGGGACAGATACGCAGTATTTT. Encoded protein: CASSLGHGTDTQYF.

Here the CDR3 reads CVSTQGLAGGGPHQETQYF. CDR3 coding DNA: TGTGTCAGCACGCAAGGACTAGCGGGAGGGGGTCCCCACCAAGAGACCCAGTACTTC. V usage is TRBV21-1 and J usage is TRBJ2-5; TRBD2 was called by the table and not checked on the DNA. TRBV21-1 is reported as a pseudogene. The CDR3 loop spans 19 amino acids.

This CDR3 reads CASSLCGRMGEQYF. In nucleotides, the CDR3 is TGTGCCAGCAGTTTATGTGGGCGCATGGGCGAGCAGTACTTC. This chain uses TRBV28 with TRBJ2-7; D is undetermined. Germline assignment: CDR1 MDHEN and CDR2 SYDVKM. Trimming pared 0 bases from V and 6 bases from J, leaving 12 bases between. The CDR3 has 14 residues.

This clonotype was detected many times. The chain couples TRBV6-4 to TRBJ2-1; 10 bases fit TRBD2. This CDR3 spans 16 amino acids. With 0 bases clipped from V and 5 bases from J, the junction kept 4 bases outside the gene matches. Germline lookup yields CDR1 MRHNA and CDR2 SNTAGT. CDR3 in amino acids: CASSDSSSGGHNEQFF. In DNA form, the CDR3 reads TGTGCCAGCAGTGACTCTTCTAGCGGGGGCCACAATGAGCAGTTCTTC.

This clonotype was found many times. The chain uses TRBV20-1 and TRBJ1-6; no definite D call. CDR3 length equals 12 residues. The germline V gene encodes CDR1 DFQATT and CDR2 SNEGSKA (reference sequence). Trimming took 6 bases from V and 8 from J, leaving 11 bases between them. The CDR3 sequence is CSAPVKDSPLHF. The CDR3 bases are TGCAGTGCGCCGGTCAAGGATTCACCCCTCCACTTT.

Of note for this clonotype: The junction shows a germline mismatch at one end, possibly a read error. The CDR3 loop is CATCRDGRESEAFF. DNA of the CDR3: TGTGCCACCTGCAGAGACGGGAGGGAATCGGAAGCTTTCTTT. V and J are TRBV15 and TRBJ1-1; no definite D call. This CDR3 comprises 14 residues. Germline loops: CDR1 LNHNV, CDR2 YYDKDF (reference sequence).

This clonotype was detected many times. V usage is TRBV24-1 and J usage is TRBJ2-5; possibly TRBD1 for D (6 bases). Trimming shortened V by 3 bases and J by 1 base, and 17 bases separated the two germline ends. The CDR3 is 17 residues long. Germline CDR1 and CDR2: KGHDR and SFDVKD. The CDR3 sequence is CATSDATAVGAQETQYF. CDR3 coding DNA: TGTGCCACCAGTGATGCCACCGCAGTGGGGGCCCAAGAGACCCAGTACTTC.

The chain combines TRBV2 with TRBJ1-5, with 9 bases fitting TRBD1. CDR1 and CDR2 from the germline V gene are SNHLY and FYNNEI. With 4 bases clipped from V and 5 bases from J, the junction kept 6 bases outside the gene matches. The CDR3 contains 15 residues. The CDR3 here is CASSGTGGAHQPQHF. In DNA form, the CDR3 reads TGTGCCAGCAGTGGCACAGGGGGCGCACATCAGCCCCAGCATTTT.

The table lists this clonotype with many counts. V usage is TRBV2 and J usage is TRBJ2-2; D remains unclear. Germline-derived CDR1 and CDR2 are SNHLY and FYNNEI. V dropped 5 bases and J dropped 3 bases, with 10 bases sitting between them. CDR3 length equals 14 residues. The CDR3 here is CASSFEWDTGELFF. DNA of the CDR3: TGTGCCAGCAGTTTCGAGTGGGACACCGGGGAGCTGTTTTTT.

This clonotype was detected ten times or more. The CDR3 DNA is TGTGCCAGCAGTTTAACTAGCGGTGAAGAGACCCAGTACTTC. It specifies CASSLTSGEETQYF. This chain connects TRBV12-3 or TRBV12-4 to TRBJ2-5; 8 nucleotides line up with TRBD2. The V segment lost 2 bases and the J segment 3 bases; nucleotides outside the gene matches: 2. The CDR3 contains 14 residues.

At least ten counts were recorded for this clonotype. The gene calls are TRBV20-1 and TRBJ2-3; 10 nucleotides align to TRBD1. Trimming cost V 5 bases and J 6 bases; bases outside gene matches: 8. There are 14 residues in the CDR3. Germline-derived CDR1 and CDR2 are DFQATT and SNEGSKA (reference sequence). The CDR3 DNA reads TGCAGTGCTTACGACAGGGGGCCCGCCGATACGCAGTATTTT. It translates to CSAYDRGPADTQYF.

This clonotype occurred many times. The V and J genes are TRBV5-1 and TRBJ2-2; TRBD1 aligns across 11 bases. The CDR3 extends over 16 amino acids. Trimming cost V 0 bases and J 4 bases; bases outside gene matches: 2. CDR1 is SGHRS and CDR2 is YFSETQ in the germline V gene. CDR3 sequence (DNA): TGCGCCAGCAGCTTGGTAGGGACAGGGGGCACCGGGGAGCTGTTTTTT. It yields the protein CASSLVGTGGTGELFF.

This clonotype was seen repeatedly, ten times or more. This chain links TRBV10-3 with TRBJ1-2, with D possibly being TRBD1 (6 bases). Germline-derived CDR1 and CDR2 are ENHRY and SYGVKD. The V end lost 2 bases, the J end lost 7 bases, and 20 bases lay between the germline ends. The CDR3 has 16 residues. The CDR3 DNA follows: TGTGCCATCAGTGAGGGCAGACCACAGGGAGGCTTTGGCTACACCTTC. Amino acids: CAISEGRPQGGFGYTF.

This chain connects TRBV5-1 to TRBJ2-5; 7 positions match TRBD2. From germline, CDR1 is SGHRS and CDR2 YFSETQ. J lost 11 bases, V lost 0 bases, and 13 bases had no gene match. CDR3 length: 15 residues. The CDR3 loop reads CASSLAHGLGEIQYF. The CDR3 coding sequence is TGCGCCAGCAGCTTGGCCCATGGACTAGGAGAGATTCAGTACTTC.

Ten or more counts support this clonotype. J is TRBJ1-6 and V is TRBV7-2; weak D call: TRBD1 (6 bases). The CDR3 runs to 16 residues. Germline V gives CDR1 SGHTA, CDR2 FQGNSA. Between the trimmed V and J ends, which lost 5 bases and 6 bases, there was a span of 17 bases. The CDR3 DNA reads as TGTGCCAGCAGCCCTGAGACAGGATTATTTAATTCACCCCTCCACTTT. Translated: CASSPETGLFNSPLHF.

A few counts support this clonotype. The chain recombines TRBV6-2 or TRBV6-3 with TRBJ2-7, with TRBD1 identical over 9 bases. Trimming cost V 7 bases and J 3 bases; bases outside gene matches: 10. This CDR3 is built from 15 residues. CDR1 and CDR2 (germline): MNHEY, SVGEGT. CDR3 protein: CASNGQGTNFYEQYF. The CDR3 coding sequence is TGTGCCAGCAATGGACAGGGGACCAACTTCTACGAGCAGTACTTC.

This clonotype was seen only a few times. The rearrangement links TRBV7-8 to TRBJ2-7; 8 bases match TRBD1. Germline trimming cut 5 bases from V and 3 bases from J; bases unmatched to any gene: 12. The CDR3 covers 16 residues. Germline V gives CDR1 SGHVS, CDR2 FQNEAQ. CDR3 residues: CASSRVGQVDRYEQYF. The DNA of the CDR3 is TGTGCCAGCAGCCGGGTGGGACAGGTAGACCGCTACGAGCAGTACTTC.

The sample holds a few counts of this clonotype. The J gene is TRBJ2-1, the V gene TRBV7-3; 8 bases are a match to TRBD2. The CDR3 is 16 amino acids. Trimming at V came to 5 bases and at J to 6 bases, leaving 12 bases not matched to a gene. From germline, CDR1 is SGHTA and CDR2 FQGTGA. In DNA, the CDR3 is TGTGCCAGCAGCGCAACAGGCGGGACTAGGGTCAATGAGCAGTTCTTC. Translation gives CASSATGGTRVNEQFF. Drawing the rest from reference TRBV7-3 and TRBJ2-1, the complete variable domain is GAGVSQTPSNKVTEKGKYVELRCDPISGHTALYWYRQSLGQGPEFLIYFQGTGAADDSGLPNDRFFAVRPEGSVSTLKIQRTERGDSAVYLCASSATGGTRVNEQFFGPGTRLTVL.

This clonotype was detected ten times or more. V usage is TRBV5-1 and J usage is TRBJ1-4; maybe TRBD1 (5 bases). This CDR3 is 17 amino acids long. V was pared by 4 bases and J by 0 bases, with 16 bases between. Germline CDR1 reads SGHRS; CDR2 reads YFSETQ. CDR3 sequence reads: CASSGPEQAATNEKLFF. As DNA, the CDR3 is TGCGCCAGCAGCGGGCCCGAACAGGCTGCAACTAATGAAAAACTGTTTTTT.

This clonotype was seen many times. V usage is TRBV12-3 or TRBV12-4 and J usage is TRBJ1-1; maybe TRBD1 (5 bases). V lost 6 bases, J lost 8 bases, and 10 bases lay in between. There are 11 residues in the CDR3. The CDR3: CASSETEEAFF. CDR3 nucleotides: TGTGCCAGCAGCGAGACAGAAGAAGCTTTCTTT.

This clonotype was counted ten times or more. V gene TRBV7-8 combines with J gene TRBJ2-1; TRBD2 is a possible D gene (6 bases). This CDR3 has 16 amino acids. Germline CDR1 reads SGHVS; CDR2 reads FQNEAQ. Between the trimmed V and J ends, which lost 1 base and 6 bases, there was a span of 16 bases. CDR3 region: CASSLELAGVSNEQFF. The CDR3 DNA is TGTGCCAGCAGCTTAGAACTAGCCGGGGTATCCAATGAGCAGTTCTTC.

Concerning this clonotype itself: A much larger clone differs from this one at a single base, so this may be a read error. This sequence joins TRBV6-5 and TRBJ2-5; D not resolved. Looked up from germline, CDR1 is MNHEY and CDR2 is SVGAGI. The CDR3 has 13 residues. The CDR3, as DNA: TGTGTCAGCAGAATCGTGGAACAAGAGACCCAGTACTTC. Residues: CVSRIVEQETQYF.